This TCR beta chain was sequenced during a study of long-term antiretroviral therapy in people with HIV (dated by TCRdb to between 2021 and 2024). At the level of the whole study: Collection of the earliest samples took place about a decade ahead of the 2015 WHO recommendation for immediate ART, at a time when ART was typically delayed until CD4 counts fell. No cross-contamination during QIAcube processing was seen in test extractions of a monoclonal T-cell line run alongside 30 to 35 polyclonal samples. Among the approximately 30 participants with HIV, fewer than twelve were female. From fewer than 35 adults with confirmed HIV infection, the cohort provided approximately 190 cryopreserved PBMC samples, gathered serially across a mean of around 6 years (range 1-12). Whether ART initiation and durable HIV suppression were associated with changes in peripheral blood TRB repertoire composition and diversity was tested in a retrospective serial study.

Comments on this clone: The antigen it recognizes is unknown. No base quality values were provided; no much bigger clone lies one nucleotide off.

Inclusion was restricted to participants for whom at least one PBMC sample before ART initiation and at least two post-ART samples were available. Treatment was received in the United States of America by all participants with HIV. Cryopreserved samples of roughly 0.95-10 million PBMC were thawed and washed before DNA extraction. At the time of the earliest PBMC sample for each participant with HIV, ages ranged from roughly 23 to 60 years. PBMC samples were contributed by each participant from 1-4 timepoints before ART initiation and 2-8 timepoints after ART initiation, with a median of 7 samples. For every participant, serial HIV viral load, CD4+ T-cell count, ART history and demographic data were obtained. Genomic DNA was extracted from unsorted PBMC with a Qiagen kit on a QIAcube, processed in batches of 12 samples. Beyond this particular receptor, the publication reports: CDR3 length ranges in HIV repertoires were narrower than in controls, and network structure suggested an antigen-experienced repertoire with only a slight naive shift after ART. Owing to limited PBMC availability, only the TCR beta chain was sequenced, without alpha chain pairing. Because pre-ART samples had limited cell numbers, profiling was done on unsorted PBMC rather than on sorted CD4+ and CD8+ T cells. Expanded TRB clones identified before ART initiation dominated the repertoire across all time points, though the dominance fluctuated and decreased in many PLHIV after ART. No data were available on ART adherence, viral resistance or therapy changes, limiting inferences about post-ART repertoire changes. Starting ART was linked to a significant rise in TRB diversity, yet even after long-term ART the diversity remained significantly lower than in transplant donor controls. The samples span the years 2004 to 2017, and the ART regimens used at that time may not be as effective as current regimens.

The immunoSEQ hsTCRB v3.0 assay was used at survey level resolution for TRB variable region sequencing. TRB sequencing targeted a depth of roughly 35,000-55,000 T-cell genomes per sample. An Illumina MiSeq with a v3 150-cycle kit was used to sequence the pooled TRB libraries. In the paper's pipeline: Repertoire analysis was performed in R inside a reproducible Nextflow workflow that covered QC, data transformation and analysis. LymphoSeq2, an R package for AIRR-Seq data exploration, was used to implement custom analyses. After excluding a handful of samples that yielded fewer than 5000 total TRB sequences, some 180 HIV repertoires remained for analysis. Among the roughly 190 retained HIV repertoires, some 60 were collected before ART initiation and 120 to 140 after ART initiation. Repertoires were downsampled to 5000 TRB nucleotide sequences, with summary statistics averaged over 100 downsampling iterations. TRB sequences were retained for analysis only if CDR3 regions of at least seven amino acids were present. Diversity was assessed using a clonality score derived from Shannon entropy and using the Gini coefficient. In the repertoire networks, any two of the top 5000 CDR3 amino acid sequences were linked whenever the two sequences differed by an edit distance of one. For TRB CDR3 amino acid sequences, antigen specificity groups and MHC restriction were predicted with GLIPH2. Known CMV, EBV, HIV or tissue antigen associations were flagged by matching CDR3 amino acid sequences against VDJdb and McPAS-TCR. Pre-ART, post-ART and control groups were compared with Wilcoxon signed-rank tests and Holm-Bonferroni correction. Entries here come from immuneACCESS through TCRdb and include only in-frame sequences with V and J called. Some clones fail to appear in such tables; in the studies checked, an unresolved V gene covers under half of the shortfall, and the cause of the remainder is unknown. That table gives V, J and clone size, and the DNA gave D and trimming. This sample has over 35,000 clones in its table, and about 95% of those were observed once. The ten largest clones capture 2.2% of the sample.

This receptor was taken from a man aged 25-45 years with HIV. The material was unsorted PBMCs, obtained approximately 9.5 years after starting antiretroviral therapy.

The DNA sequence is given as TGTGCCAGCAGTGATGGGCCCCTGAGAGAGACCCAGTACTTC. It translates as CASSDGPLRETQYF. This sequence uses TRBV2 and TRBJ2-5; confidence is insufficient to name the D gene. V gives up 3 bases and J gives up 4 bases, and the segment between their germline ends measures 12 bases. The germline V gene encodes CDR1 SNHLY and CDR2 FYNNEI. Spanning cysteine to phenylalanine, the CDR3 consists of 14 amino acids. Just the 42-base CDR3 DNA is kept, in frame starting at base 1. When the CDR3 is completed using the reference TRBV2 and TRBJ2-5 genes on either side, the full variable domain is EPEVTQTPSHQVTQMGQEVILRCVPISNHLYFYWYRQILGQKVEFLVSFYNNEISEKSEIFDDQFSVERPDGSNFTLKIRSTKLEDSAMYFCASSDGPLRETQYFGPGTRLLVL.